This T cell receptor beta chain comes out of a study of T cell responses to AZD1222 COVID-19 vaccine. Notes on the study in general: Clonal diversity may have been underestimated in mostly white British donors.

Profiling relied on immunoSEQ multiplex PCR, and the TCRdb table lists in-frame clones only, not all of them. The sample holds about 150,000 clones, 85% to 95% seen once. Notes on this clone: Its antigen is not known.

CDR3 length: 16 residues. The ends were cut back, 1 base at V and 3 bases at J, with 12 bases in the middle. Germline assignment: CDR1 LNHNV and CDR2 YYDKDF (reference sequence). Analyses pooled second doses at about 4 or about 12 weeks. V and J are TRBV15 and TRBJ1-4; TRBD1 might be the D (6 bases). Here the sequenced sample was peripheral blood, taken 28 days after the second AZD1222 dose. The TCR was taken from an adult who received the AZD1222 COVID-19 vaccine. The CDR3 nucleotides are TGTGCCACCAGCAGAGGAGTGGCAGGGGCTAATGAAAAACTGTTTTTT. Residues: CATSRGVAGANEKLFF.